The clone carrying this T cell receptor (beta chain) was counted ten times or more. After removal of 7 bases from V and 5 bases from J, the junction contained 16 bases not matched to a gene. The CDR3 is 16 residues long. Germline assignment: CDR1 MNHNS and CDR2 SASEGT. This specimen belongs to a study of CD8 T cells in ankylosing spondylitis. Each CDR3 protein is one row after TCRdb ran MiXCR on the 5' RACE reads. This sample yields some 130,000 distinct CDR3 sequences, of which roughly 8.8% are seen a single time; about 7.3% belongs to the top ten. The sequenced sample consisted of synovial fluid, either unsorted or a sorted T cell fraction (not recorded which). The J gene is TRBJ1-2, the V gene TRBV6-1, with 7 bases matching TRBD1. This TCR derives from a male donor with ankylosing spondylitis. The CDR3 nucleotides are TGTGCCAGCACTCAAACGAACCCTGACAGGGAGTATGGCTACACCTTC. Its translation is CASTQTNPDREYGYTF.